The 5 T cell receptor beta chains below come from one sample, sequenced in a study of T cells in women clearing cervical HPV infection. The assay was immunoSEQ multiplex PCR, and TCRdb's table has in-frame clones only and misses some. The clone table shows about 15,000 clones, with the ten largest holding approximately 7.6%. The sequencing sample was made of blood buffy coat. The receptors were gathered from a woman aged 18-70 years with a cervical HPV16 infection that either progressed to CIN3+ or cleared (not recorded which).

Turning to this clone: The CDR3 end lies 3 residues beyond the end of the read and is filled in from the germline J gene. The rearrangement uses TRBV19 and TRBJ1-1; 7 bases match TRBD1. Trimming cost V 5 bases and J 4 bases; bases outside gene matches: 4. CDR1 is LNHDA and CDR2 is SQIVND in the germline V gene (reference sequence). CDR3 length: 13 residues. The covered CDR3 bases are TGTGCCAGTAGTGTCTACAGGGGCACTGAA. It specifies CASSVYRGTE. The entire CDR3 reads CASSVYRGTEAFF. Variable domain in full (rest from reference TRBV19 and TRBJ1-1): DGGITQSPKYLFRKEGQNVTLSCEQNLNHDAMYWYRQDPGQGLRLIYYSQIVNDFQKGDIAEGYSVSREKKESFPLTVTSAQKNPTAFYLCASSVYRGTEAFFGQGTRLTVV.

In regard to this clone: From the germline J gene comes the end of the CDR3, since the read stops 3 residues before it. V and J are TRBV7-3 and TRBJ2-2; the D gene is possibly TRBD2 (5 bases). CDR1 SGHTA and CDR2 FQGTGA come from the germline V gene. This CDR3 is built from 17 residues. This chain's CDR3 is CASNASLRASYNSPLFF. CDR3 DNA, as far as it was read: TGTGCCAGCAACGCCTCCTTGCGGGCCTCCTATAATTCACCG.

Remarks on this clone: The read comes to an end 3 residues before the CDR3 does, leaving the germline J gene to fill in the end. V gene TRBV7-2 combines with J gene TRBJ2-3, with a tentative D call TRBD1 (5 bases). This CDR3 is built from 15 residues. V was pared by 5 bases and J by 6 bases, with 18 bases between. Germline loops: CDR1 SGHTA, CDR2 FQGNSA. CDR3 bases read: TGTGCCAGCAGCCCAATGGGGCTCCGAATGGATACG. Its protein product is CASSPMGLRMDT. The complete CDR3 reads CASSPMGLRMDTQYF.

Judged by frequency, this clone is large. The read finishes 3 residues shy of the CDR3 end, and the germline J gene is used to complete it. The V call is TRBV29-1, the J call TRBJ2-7; a possible D gene is TRBD2 (6 bases). The V and J ends lost 3 bases and 3 bases respectively, with 12 bases between them. Per germline, CDR1 SQVTM and CDR2 ANQGSEA. The CDR3 extends over 13 amino acids. CDR3 sequence: CSVETLGGYEQYF. The sequenced part of the CDR3 DNA is TGCAGCGTTGAGACTCTGGGGGGCTACGAG.

Worth noting for this clone: The CDR3 end falls 3 residues outside the read, so it is completed with the germline J gene. V is TRBV14 and J is TRBJ2-5; 12 bases agree with TRBD2. This CDR3 is 18 amino acids long. Per the germline V gene, CDR1 is SGHDN and CDR2 is FVKESK. Unmatched junction bases numbered 12, after V lost 2 bases and J lost 5 bases. CDR3 protein: CASSQWPGLAGKFETQYF. The part of the CDR3 DNA that was read is TGTGCCAGCAGCCAATGGCCCGGACTAGCGGGGAAGTTTGAGACC.